This T cell receptor beta chain appears in the sequencing data of a study of blood T cell repertoires in COVID-19. Overall study context: Sources were T cells, B-cell-depleted T cells, or PBMCs; the material itself was cDNA or gDNA.

Data came from immunoSEQ multiplex PCR; TCRdb stores just in-frame clones and leaves some out. The sample yields under 400,000 clones, around 85% seen once. Participants were aged about 18 to 90 years, lived in 20 to 25 US areas, and enrolled virtually. Participants' own reports of clinical history determined their cohort assignment. With 1 base clipped from V and 4 bases from J, the junction kept 4 bases outside the gene matches. The CDR3 is made up of 14 amino acids. The germline V gene encodes CDR1 SGHRS and CDR2 YFSETQ. The clonotype comes from a woman aged 40 to 50 with acute COVID-19. This chain joins TRBV5-1 and TRBJ2-5; 7 positions match TRBD1. Specimen: PBMCs or T cells enriched from blood (not recorded which). CDR3 DNA sequence: TGCGCCAGCAGCTTGACAGGGGATGGAGAGACCCAGTACTTC. It translates to CASSLTGDGETQYF.